These 9 T cell receptor beta chains were all obtained from the same sample, sequenced in a study of blood T cell repertoires in COVID-19. Assay used: immunoSEQ multiplex PCR; TCRdb lists only in-frame clones, some missing. This table has around 280,000 clones, approximately 89% appearing once. Sequenced material: peripheral blood. These receptors were taken from a woman aged 25 to 39 with COVID-19, enrolled during active disease.

V is TRBV19 and J is TRBJ1-2; D is undetermined. This CDR3 is 15 amino acids long. V was shortened by 5 bases and J by 5 bases, with 18 bases between the two germline ends. The germline V gene has CDR1 LNHDA and CDR2 SQIVND (reference sequence). The CDR3: CASSPATSAFYGYTF. The DNA for the CDR3 is TGTGCCAGTAGTCCGGCGACATCGGCCTTTTATGGCTACACCTTC.

The V and J genes are TRBV6-1 and TRBJ2-7; D possibly corresponds to TRBD1 (5 bases). V was shortened by 3 bases and J by 2 bases, with 8 bases between the two germline ends. The CDR3 contains 13 residues. Germline V gene sequence: CDR1 MNHNS, CDR2 SASEGT. CDR3 sequence reads: CASSEVGPYEQYF. The CDR3 nucleotides read TGTGCCAGCAGTGAGGTGGGGCCCTACGAGCAGTACTTC.

This clone was observed a handful of times. The V gene is TRBV10-3, the J gene TRBJ2-1; D not resolved. CDR1 is ENHRY and CDR2 is SYGVKD in the germline V gene. This CDR3 has 14 residues. V lost 3 bases and J lost 7, with 13 bases in between. CDR3 DNA: TGTGCCATCAGTGACGGCGGCTACCTAAATGAGCAGTTCTTC. Its protein is CAISDGGYLNEQFF.

The V gene is TRBV5-1, the J gene TRBJ1-4, with 9 bases lining up with TRBD1. The V and J ends lost 3 bases and 2 bases, in that order; junction bases with no gene match: 5. Germline lookup yields CDR1 SGHRS and CDR2 YFSETQ. The CDR3 has 16 amino acids. In DNA form, the CDR3 reads TGCGCCAGCAGCTACTTACAGGGGGCGACTAATGAAAAACTGTTTTTT. Translating gives CASSYLQGATNEKLFF.

This chain's CDR3 is CASSMVGSGGYEQYF. The CDR3 nucleotides are TGTGCCAGTAGTATGGTCGGTAGCGGGGGATACGAGCAGTACTTC. The chain is built from TRBV19 and TRBJ2-7; TRBD2 aligns across 9 bases. CDR3 length: 15 residues. V lost 3 bases and J lost 4; bases outside the gene matches: 7. Germline values: CDR1 LNHDA, CDR2 SQIVND (reference sequence).

The rearrangement links TRBV4-1 to TRBJ2-7; 9 nucleotides agree with TRBD1. V was clipped by 4 bases and J by 5 bases; unmatched bases: 9. Germline V lookup: CDR1 MGHRA, CDR2 YSYEKL. The CDR3 has 15 residues. CDR3 sequence reads: CASSRLGQGNDEQYF. DNA for the CDR3: TGCGCCAGCAGCCGATTAGGACAGGGGAACGACGAGCAGTACTTC.

The J gene is TRBJ1-1, the V gene TRBV7-6; D is perhaps TRBD1 (5 bases). Germline V lookup: CDR1 SGHVS, CDR2 FNYEAQ. Trimming left V 2 bases short and J 6 bases short, with 13 bases between. The CDR3 spans 14 residues. The CDR3 DNA reads TGTGCCAGCAGCTTAAATGATAGGGGTGCTGAAGCTTTCTTT. Protein: CASSLNDRGAEAFF.

The gene calls are TRBV6-5 and TRBJ1-1; a weak D match, TRBD1 (5 bases). The germline gives CDR1 MNHEY, CDR2 SVGAGI. V was clipped by 0 bases and J by 3 bases, with 11 bases between them. The CDR3 length is 15 residues. CDR3 bases: TGTGCCAGCAGTTACTCCTCCTACAGGCACACTGAAGCTTTCTTT. It codes for CASSYSSYRHTEAFF.

V and J are TRBV6-5 and TRBJ1-1; 9 bases map to TRBD1. The J segment lost 3 bases and the V segment lost 5 bases, leaving 7 bases of the junction unmatched. The CDR3 sequence is 15 residues long. CDR1 MNHEY and CDR2 SVGAGI come from the germline V gene. CDR3 sequence: CASSPDRGGYTEAFF. The DNA for the CDR3 is TGTGCCAGCAGTCCTGACAGGGGGGGGTACACTGAAGCTTTCTTT.